The source of this T cell receptor (beta chain) is a study of T cells in Graves' hyperthyroidism and ophthalmopathy (dated by TCRdb to the late 2010s). Broadly, across the study: Peripheral blood samples were taken at the time of initial diagnosis, prior to any treatment. To identify distinguishing TCR V-J signatures, a discovery cohort of around 100 patients was used, comprising 40 to 45 with Graves' ophthalmopathy and some 57 with stable Graves' hyperthyroidism. Prospective prediction of ophthalmopathy was tested in an independent validation cohort of approximately 19 hyperthyroidism patients and 15 to 17 patients who later progressed to ophthalmopathy. Once sampling was done, hyperthyroidism patients were given methimazole at a starting dose of 30 mg daily, whereas ophthalmopathy patients were given high-dose intravenous methylprednisolone. TCR Vbeta CDR3 sequencing of 140 or so peripheral blood samples (43 ophthalmopathy, 75 to 80 hyperthyroidism and some 17 progressor patients) is reported in the paper. The study also compared thyroid tissue and blood T-cell repertoires from more than 5 Graves' hyperthyroidism patients. The 75 to 100 discovery patients were randomly split 7:3 into training and test sets. Findings and caveats that apply to the study as a whole: In validation, the model predicted progression to ophthalmopathy with over 60% sensitivity and less than 75% specificity, a median of 6.5 months before onset. A 13 V-J signature model separated ophthalmopathy from stable hyperthyroidism, with 87.88% sensitivity and around 84% specificity in cross-validation and 80%/75% in testing. Sample size was not statistically predetermined, and blinding of investigators to group allocation was not performed. Most expanded thyroid clonotypes (frequency above 0.001) were also detected in blood, suggesting blood repertoires may reflect thyroid immune responses.

This clonotype has ten or more counts. Its antigen is unknown. No clone much larger than this one lies a single base away; base qualities are absent. Stable Graves' hyperthyroidism was defined as no progression to ophthalmopathy during 18 months of follow-up. Hyperthyroidism patients were newly diagnosed, with disease duration under 2 months, and aged 18 to 65 years. Any patient with an uncontrolled infection, another autoimmune disease, pregnancy or lactation was excluded. Clinical symptoms, serum thyroxine and TRAb, thyroid ultrasound, and orbital computed tomography formed the basis for the diagnoses. Ficoll-Paque density gradient centrifugation was used to isolate PBMCs from around 10 ml of fresh peripheral blood. Total RNA was extracted using Trizol reagent, and RNA quality was assessed on an Agilent 2100 Bioanalyzer. The TCR beta CDR3 regions were amplified from RNA transcripts. The first round of RT-PCR for the TCR CDR3 was performed with the HTBI primer set and the Qiagen OneStep RT-PCR kit. Libraries were constructed in a second round of multiplex PCR, after which size selection and purification were carried out. The libraries were sequenced on an Illumina HiSeq2000 using paired-end 100 bp reads. The study's processing was this. SOAPnuke was used to process the raw data, throwing out any read that contained adapters or uncalled bases, had a mean Phred below 15, or lacked an exact constant-primer or identifier match. High-quality paired reads were merged with COPE v1.2.5, and unique nucleotide sequences were defined as clonotypes. Clonotypes were aligned to IMGT TRBV, TRBD and TRBJ reference segments using MiTCR v1.1. The analysis included only V-J combinations with a frequency above 0.0001, which together covered more than 99% of the repertoires. A TCS score was defined as the ratio of F50 (clonal expansion) to E x V (chaos), with BLOSUM62-based TCRdist applied between CDR3 peptides within each V-J. Welch's t-statistics and random forest reduced fewer than 550 V-J features to 13, which were used in a naive Bayes classifier (R e1071). The public reads were reprocessed in TCRdb via fastp at Q25 and MiXCR, keeping in-frame beta chains. Every entry covers one CDR3 protein and lists the most common genes and DNA from its rows. For this entry, the V and J calls and clone size follow TCRdb and not the study's own pipeline. The sample data list 400,000 to 600,000 distinct CDR3 sequences, and roughly 20% of these were observed just once. The ten largest account for approximately 26% of the sample.

What was sequenced was blood. The TCR sequence derives from a man aged 18 to 35 with Graves' hyperthyroidism.

The CDR3 here reads CASSPRLGGELFF. The nucleotide sequence reads TGTGCCAGCAGTCCCCGGTTAGGCGGGGAGCTGTTTTTT. The chain employs TRBV28 and TRBJ2-2; the D gene assignment is ambiguous. CDR3 length: 13 amino acids, cysteine to phenylalanine. The entry retains the CDR3 DNA only, 39 bases that are in frame from base 1. CDR1 and CDR2 are drawn from the germline V gene: MDHEN, SYDVKM. At the junction V is shortened by 5 bases and J by 7 bases, with 11 bases in between.